The 22 T cell receptor beta chains presented below share a single source sample, sequenced in a study of T cells in localized non-small cell lung cancer (dated by TCRdb to the early 2020s). The library came from the immunoSEQ multiplex PCR assay. TCRdb stores this immuneACCESS table with in-frame sequences only. Part of the clones is absent; in the studies checked, under half of the shortfall reflects unresolved V genes, and no reason is known for the rest. The sample data list about 78,000 clones, and 80% to 90% of these were observed just once. In total, the top ten clones hold approximately 2.8% of the sample. The sample was peripheral blood, taken before any cancer treatment. The receptors stem from a man aged 35 to 69 with stage I lung adenocarcinoma.

This clone was seen once. This chain links TRBV6-1 with TRBJ2-3; no reliable D call. This CDR3 contains 11 residues. V lost 7 bases to trimming and J lost 6 bases, with 8 bases between them. Germline assignment: CDR1 MNHNS and CDR2 SASEGT. The CDR3 region is CASTVLDTQYF. Here the CDR3 DNA reads TGTGCCAGCACAGTTCTCGATACGCAGTATTTT.

V is TRBV28 and J is TRBJ2-7; weak D call: TRBD2 (6 bases). Germline lookup yields CDR1 MDHEN and CDR2 SYDVKM. The V end was cut by 7 bases, the J end by 4 bases, with 26 bases between. The CDR3 totals 17 residues. The CDR3 nucleotides are TGTGCCAGCATCCCTGGGGGTAGCGGTTACAAGGGGTACGAGCAGTACTTC. It codes for CASIPGGSGYKGYEQYF.

This chain's CDR3 is CASSVVDRQDTEAFF. CDR3 DNA: TGTGCCAGCAGCGTAGTAGATCGGCAGGACACTGAAGCTTTCTTT. This sequence joins TRBV9 and TRBJ1-1; no reliable D call. Deletions cut 0 bases from V and 3 bases from J, with 12 bases between. The germline CDR1 and CDR2 sequences are SGDLS and YYNGEE. The CDR3 covers 15 residues.

In DNA form, the CDR3 reads TGTGCCAGCACCCACTTAGGGAACCAGTACTTC. It translates to CASTHLGNQYF. The chain is built from TRBV6-6 and TRBJ2-5; no clear D. The CDR3 contains 11 residues. V lost 7 bases and J 10 bases, leaving 13 bases between the germline ends. Germline CDR1 and CDR2: MNHNY and SVGAGI (reference sequence).

CDR3: CASSGDREYGYTF. In DNA form, the CDR3 reads TGTGCCAGCAGTGGTGACAGGGAATATGGCTACACCTTC. The chain links TRBV2 to TRBJ1-2; 7 bases map to TRBD1. V trimming: 4 bases; J trimming: 5 bases; junction bases outside the gene matches: 4. The CDR3 sequence is 13 residues long. CDR1 is SNHLY and CDR2 is FYNNEI in the germline V gene.

The CDR3 DNA sequence: TGTGCCTGGATGTCAGGGCCTGGAAACACCATATATTTT. The encoded protein is CAWMSGPGNTIYF. The gene calls are TRBV30 and TRBJ1-3; the D gene is possibly TRBD1 (5 bases). Looked up from germline, CDR1 is GTSNPN and CDR2 is SVGIG (reference sequence). The CDR3 is 13 amino acids. V lost 4 bases and J lost 2, with 9 bases in between.

The V call is TRBV4-2, the J call TRBJ1-4; D is ambiguous. The germline V gene encodes CDR1 LGHNA and CDR2 YNFKEQ. V lost 0 bases and J 6 bases, leaving 20 bases between the germline ends. CDR3 size: 18 residues. CDR3: CASSQEGSKRYGDEKLFF. The CDR3 DNA follows: TGTGCCAGCAGCCAAGAGGGAAGTAAGAGGTATGGGGATGAAAAACTGTTTTTT.

As DNA, the CDR3 is TGTGCCAGCAGCACGGGACAGAACAATGAGCAGTTCTTC. This encodes CASSTGQNNEQFF. The V call is TRBV7-8, the J call TRBJ2-1; 7 positions agree with TRBD1. Germline V gene sequence: CDR1 SGHVS, CDR2 FQNEAQ. V was clipped by 5 bases and J by 5 bases; unmatched bases: 3. The CDR3 runs 13 residues.

The genes are TRBV7-2 and TRBJ1-2; no definite D call. Germline CDR1 and CDR2: SGHTA and FQGNSA. The CDR3 loop spans 14 amino acids. Deletions cut 4 bases from V and 4 bases from J, with 13 bases between. The DNA for the CDR3 is TGTGCCAGCAGCTCTAGCTGGACGAGCTATGGCTACACCTTC. Its translation is CASSSSWTSYGYTF.

In this sample, this clone turned up a few times. The chain joins TRBV6-5 to TRBJ1-5; D is ambiguous. This CDR3 has 15 amino acids. The germline V gene has CDR1 MNHEY and CDR2 SVGAGI. Trimming left V 6 bases short and J 0 bases short, with 12 bases between. This chain's CDR3 is CASSRGVNSNQPQHF. The CDR3, as DNA: TGTGCCAGCAGCCGCGGCGTCAATAGCAATCAGCCCCAGCATTTT.

This sequence joins TRBV11-2 and TRBJ1-6; perhaps TRBD1 as D (6 bases). The CDR3 consists of 16 residues. Germline values: CDR1 SGHAT, CDR2 FQNNGV. Trimming stripped 4 bases from V and 9 bases from J, with 19 bases between. This CDR3 is CASSSPGGGLGSPLHF. The CDR3 nucleotides read TGTGCCAGCAGCTCTCCAGGAGGGGGGCTTGGTTCACCCCTCCACTTT.

This chain uses TRBV28 with TRBJ2-7; possibly TRBD1 or TRBD2 for D (6 bases each). The ends were cut back, 3 bases at V and 9 bases at J, with 36 bases in the middle. The CDR3 loop spans 20 amino acids. CDR1 and CDR2 from the germline V gene are MDHEN and SYDVKM. Written as DNA, the CDR3 is TGTGCCAGCAGTTTTATCGAGCGAGGGGGGTGGAGCTCCACTAGCCCCGTGCAGTACTTC. The encoded protein is CASSFIERGGWSSTSPVQYF.

This chain joins TRBV7-3 and TRBJ1-4; D is possibly TRBD1 (6 bases). There are 14 residues in the CDR3. CDR1 is SGHTA, CDR2 FQGTGA, per germline. The V end lost 5 bases, the J end lost 2 bases, and 9 bases lay between the germline ends. CDR3 sequence: CASSRTGTNEKLFF. For the CDR3, the DNA is TGTGCCAGCAGCCGAACAGGGACTAATGAAAAACTGTTTTTT. The full variable domain, in which reference TRBV7-3 and TRBJ1-4 provide the parts outside the CDR3, is GAGVSQTPSNKVTEKGKYVELRCDPISGHTALYWYRQSLGQGPEFLIYFQGTGAADDSGLPNDRFFAVRPEGSVSTLKIQRTERGDSAVYLCASSRTGTNEKLFFGSGTQLSVL.

V is TRBV19 and J is TRBJ2-7, with D possibly TRBD2 on 6 matching bases. Per germline, CDR1 LNHDA and CDR2 SQIVND (reference sequence). The length of the CDR3 is 12 residues. V gave up 10 bases and J gave up 6 bases, with 16 bases separating them. The CDR3: CATNAGGSEQYF. The CDR3 DNA sequence: TGTGCCACTAACGCCGGGGGAAGCGAGCAGTACTTC.

This clone was detected only a few times. The rearrangement uses TRBV5-6 and TRBJ2-1; 9 bases align to TRBD2. V shed 0 bases and J 5 bases; nucleotides not matched to a gene: 15. Germline assignment: CDR1 SGHDT and CDR2 YYEEEE. The CDR3 is made up of 19 amino acids. CDR3 nucleotide sequence: TGTGCCAGCAGCTTGGGGGGGCTGGCGCGGGGGGGCCCCAACAATGAGCAGTTCTTC. It specifies CASSLGGLARGGPNNEQFF.

This sequence joins TRBV28 and TRBJ1-5; 8 bases align to TRBD1. The CDR3 sequence is 16 residues long. Unmatched junction bases numbered 11, after V lost 7 bases and J lost 3 bases. The germline V gene has CDR1 MDHEN and CDR2 SYDVKM. The chain's CDR3 is CASTLGQVPFNQPQHF. The CDR3 DNA reads as TGTGCCAGCACCCTGGGACAGGTACCCTTCAATCAGCCCCAGCATTTT.

The gene calls are TRBV5-1 and TRBJ1-1; D possibly corresponds to TRBD1 (5 bases). The CDR3 consists of 15 residues. Germline CDR1 and CDR2: SGHRS and YFSETQ. Trimming removed 0 bases from V and 1 base from J, with 10 bases in between. CDR3 nucleotide sequence: TGCGCCAGCAGCTTGGCTCCCGGGGGGAACACTGAAGCTTTCTTT. Encoded protein: CASSLAPGGNTEAFF.

The CDR3 sequence: CASSGTPGTSGNSKNIQYF. DNA for the CDR3: TGTGCCAGCAGTGGAACGCCGGGGACTAGCGGGAATTCCAAAAACATTCAGTACTTC. This chain links TRBV2 with TRBJ2-4; 13 bases map to TRBD2. Germline CDR1 and CDR2: SNHLY and FYNNEI. V lost 4 bases and J lost 2; bases outside the gene matches: 11. The CDR3 is 19 amino acids.

The chain couples TRBV25-1 to TRBJ2-1, with D perhaps matching TRBD2 (5 bases). V shed 3 bases and J shed 5 bases, with 17 bases lying between them. The germline CDR1 and CDR2 sequences are MGHDK and SYGVNS. This CDR3 region has 16 residues. The CDR3 here is CASSDLDYRRDNEQFF. The CDR3 DNA reads TGTGCCAGCAGTGATCTAGACTACCGGCGGGACAATGAGCAGTTCTTC.

The chain is built from TRBV27 and TRBJ2-7; TRBD2 is a possible D gene (6 bases). Germline V gene sequence: CDR1 MNHEY, CDR2 SMNVEV (reference sequence). V lost 5 bases and J 2 bases, leaving 13 bases between the germline ends. The CDR3 length is 14 residues. In DNA form, the CDR3 reads TGTGCCAGCAGTAGAAGCGGGCCTACCTACGAGCAGTACTTC. This gives the protein CASSRSGPTYEQYF.

The V call is TRBV25-1, the J call TRBJ2-7; D ambiguous. The CDR3 contains 13 residues. V was trimmed by 5 bases and J by 1 base, leaving 9 bases between them. The V gene's germline CDR1 is MGHDK and CDR2 SYGVNS. CDR3 DNA sequence: TGTGCCAGCAGTAAGGGCGGTTCCTACGAGCAGTACTTC. Protein sequence: CASSKGGSYEQYF.

V is TRBV5-1 and J is TRBJ2-5; D is undetermined. Germline V lookup: CDR1 SGHRS, CDR2 YFSETQ. This CDR3 region has 11 residues. V was pared by 4 bases and J by 1 base, with 2 bases between. The CDR3 nucleotides are TGCGCCAGCAGCGCCCAAGAGACCCAGTACTTC. This sequence encodes CASSAQETQYF.